Below, 19 T cell receptor beta chains from the same sample are listed, as sequenced in a study of beta chain features in type 1 diabetes. Study conclusions and caveats: Shortening that was moderate but significant affected the TCRB CDR3s of Type 1 diabetes patients in all four CD4+ subsets.

These receptors lack a known antigen. The entirety of the isolated RNA underwent reverse transcription, so expressed TCRB transcripts were sequenced. Clones were sequenced by immunoSEQ multiplex PCR, and TCRdb holds only the in-frame ones, with some missing. The sample consists of 150,000 to 200,000 clones, about 8.3% of them appearing once. Sequences were obtained from central memory CD4+ T cells from blood. Source of these receptors: a woman under 30 with type 1 diabetes.

The chain recombines TRBV29-1 with TRBJ1-2; 8 positions agree with TRBD1. Losses at the gene ends were 3 bases for V and 7 bases for J; bases not matched to a gene: 7. The CDR3 totals 13 residues. CDR1 and CDR2 (germline): SQVTM, ANQGSEA. Written as DNA, the CDR3 is TGCAGCGTTGATACAAAGGACAGGGCTGGCTACACCTTC. This sequence encodes CSVDTKDRAGYTF.

This clone has a handful of counts. DNA of the CDR3: TGTGCCAGCAGCGCCTCCGGGACACGAGGGGAGACCCAGTACTTC. Translation: CASSASGTRGETQYF. The V call is TRBV9, the J call TRBJ2-5; possibly TRBD1 for D (6 bases). V was cut by 3 bases and J by 5 bases, with 17 bases left in between. The length of the CDR3 is 15 residues. Germline CDR1 is SGDLS and CDR2 is YYNGEE.

The chain recombines TRBV29-1 with TRBJ1-5; 8 nucleotides align to TRBD1. V lost 4 bases and J lost 5; bases outside the gene matches: 1. From germline, CDR1 is SQVTM and CDR2 ANQGSEA. This CDR3 region has 12 residues. The CDR3 loop reads CSVAGGDQPQHF. DNA of the CDR3: TGCAGCGTTGCAGGGGGCGATCAGCCCCAGCATTTT.

This clone was seen only a few times. The chain couples TRBV7-6 to TRBJ2-2; D gene uncertain. V lost 5 bases to trimming and J lost 4 bases, with 8 bases between them. Per the germline V gene, CDR1 is SGHVS and CDR2 is FNYEAQ. The length of the CDR3 is 13 residues. This CDR3 is CASSASPTGELFF. DNA for the CDR3: TGTGCCAGCAGCGCGTCTCCCACCGGGGAGCTGTTTTTT.

The chain is built from TRBV2 and TRBJ2-3; D is possibly TRBD1 (5 bases). CDR3 length: 13 residues. V was pared by 8 bases and J by 4 bases, with 13 bases between. Germline-derived CDR1 and CDR2 are SNHLY and FYNNEI. The CDR3 protein is CASVAGFPDTQYF. In DNA form, the CDR3 reads TGTGCCAGCGTTGCAGGGTTCCCAGATACGCAGTATTTT.

The genes are TRBV2 and TRBJ2-3; 9 bases align to TRBD2. The length of the CDR3 is 15 residues. The V and J ends lost 8 bases and 4 bases, in that order; junction bases with no gene match: 10. CDR1 and CDR2 (germline): SNHLY, FYNNEI. In DNA, the CDR3 is TGTGCCAGCGGAGGGGGTAGCGGGGGCGCAGATACGCAGTATTTT. Protein: CASGGGSGGADTQYF.

This clone has only a few counts. The chain recombines TRBV7-8 with TRBJ1-2; the match to TRBD1 covers 7 bases. The CDR3 is made up of 13 amino acids. Germline CDR1 reads SGHVS; CDR2 reads FQNEAQ. The J segment lost 6 bases and the V segment lost 3 bases, leaving 4 bases of the junction unmatched. The CDR3 nucleotides are TGTGCCAGCAGCTTCCGACAGGGAGATGGCTACACCTTC. Its translation is CASSFRQGDGYTF.

This clone was found a few times. The rearrangement joins TRBV5-1 to TRBJ1-3; D might be TRBD1 (5 bases). Germline loops: CDR1 SGHRS, CDR2 YFSETQ. Between the trimmed V and J ends, which lost 0 bases and 0 bases, there was a span of 13 bases. The CDR3 sequence is 17 residues long. DNA for the CDR3: TGCGCCAGCAGCTTGGGATCCGGCAGGGCCTCTGGAAACACCATATATTTT. Translated: CASSLGSGRASGNTIYF.

V gene TRBV7-9 combines with J gene TRBJ2-7; 11 nucleotides line up with TRBD2. The germline gives CDR1 SEHNR, CDR2 FQNEAQ (reference sequence). The CDR3 is made up of 13 amino acids. Trimming at V came to 1 base and at J to 7 bases, leaving 0 bases not matched to a gene. The CDR3 DNA reads TGTGCCAGCAGCTTAGGACTAGCGGGAGAGCAGTACTTC. Residues: CASSLGLAGEQYF.

In this sample, this clone turned up a few times. The V call is TRBV11-3, the J call TRBJ2-3; TRBD2 aligns across 12 bases. With V trimmed by 4 bases and J by 2 bases, 13 bases remained unmatched. Germline lookup yields CDR1 SGHNT and CDR2 YENEEA. The CDR3 contains 19 residues. CDR3 coding DNA: TGTGCCAGCAGCTCACCGACTATGACTAGCGGGAGAACCACAGATACGCAGTATTTT. Its protein is CASSSPTMTSGRTTDTQYF.

The sample holds a few counts of this clone. Other nucleotide sequences in the sample specify the same CDR3. This chain joins TRBV6-5 and TRBJ1-1, with 9 nucleotides matching TRBD1. Trimming cost V 9 bases and J 4 bases; bases outside gene matches: 6. The CDR3 consists of 13 residues. From germline, CDR1 is MNHEY and CDR2 SVGAGI. The CDR3 loop is CASYRGLGTEAFF. In nucleotides, the CDR3 is TGTGCCAGTTACAGGGGGCTAGGCACTGAAGCTTTCTTT.

CDR3 bases: TGCGCCAGCAGCTTGGGAACAATAGCGGGCCTGCAAGAGACCCAGTACTTC. Encoded protein: CASSLGTIAGLQETQYF. The chain carries TRBV5-1 and TRBJ2-5; TRBD2 matches 7 bases. Germline assignment: CDR1 SGHRS and CDR2 YFSETQ. This CDR3 region has 17 residues. The junction had 10 bases not matched to a gene; V was cut back by 0 bases and J by 2 bases.

The chain links TRBV7-8 to TRBJ2-7, with TRBD1 identical over 7 bases. Looked up from germline, CDR1 is SGHVS and CDR2 is FQNEAQ. Germline trimming cut 0 bases from V and 4 bases from J; bases unmatched to any gene: 6. The CDR3 length is 15 residues. CDR3 sequence (DNA): TGTGCCAGCAGCTTAGCTGGGATGGACAGGTACGAGCAGTACTTC. It encodes CASSLAGMDRYEQYF.

The V and J genes are TRBV11-3 and TRBJ2-2; possible D gene TRBD2, 5 bases. CDR3 length equals 13 residues. Trimming removed 2 bases from V and 9 bases from J, with 10 bases in between. The germline V gene has CDR1 SGHNT and CDR2 YENEEA. The CDR3 region is CASSLQEGRELFF. In DNA, the CDR3 is TGTGCCAGCAGCTTACAAGAGGGCAGGGAGCTGTTTTTT.

In regard to this clone: The sample holds other DNA sequences that translate to the same CDR3. The CDR3 region has the DNA TGTGCCAGCAGCTCTAACACAGATACGCAGTATTTT. Protein product: CASSSNTDTQYF. The chain is built from TRBV7-3 and TRBJ2-3; D remains unclear. This CDR3 has 12 amino acids. Trimming left V 4 bases short and J 2 bases short, with 4 bases between. CDR1 is SGHTA, CDR2 FQGTGA, per germline.

The gene calls are TRBV5-1 and TRBJ2-7; 10 positions agree with TRBD1. The germline CDR1 and CDR2 sequences are SGHRS and YFSETQ. The CDR3 spans 15 residues. V shed 6 bases and J 1 base; nucleotides not matched to a gene: 7. The CDR3 loop reads CASTPGQGTSYEQYF. The DNA for the CDR3 is TGCGCCAGCACACCGGGACAGGGGACTTCCTACGAGCAGTACTTC.

This clone was seen a few times. With a far larger clone one base away, a read error is the likely cause. The sample has other DNA sequences that encode this CDR3 too. This chain connects TRBV11-2 to TRBJ1-1; unclear D gene. V was clipped by 2 bases and J by 1 base, with 5 bases between them. This CDR3 spans 13 amino acids. CDR1 SGHAT and CDR2 FQNNGV come from the germline V gene. The CDR3 here is CASSLSGNTEAFF. CDR3 nucleotide sequence: TGTGCCAGCAGCTTATCAGGGAACACTGAAGCTTTCTTT.

J is TRBJ1-1 and V is TRBV10-2; a possible D gene is TRBD1 (6 bases). Germline V CDR1 and CDR2: WSHSY, SAAADI. This CDR3 is 13 amino acids long. V was clipped by 6 bases and J by 2 bases, with 10 bases between them. The CDR3 spells CASRIGGNTEAFF. For the CDR3, the DNA is TGCGCCAGCAGGATAGGGGGAAACACTGAAGCTTTCTTT.

This clone was counted between two and nine times. V gene TRBV6-1 combines with J gene TRBJ1-3; D perhaps matches TRBD1 (6 bases). Germline loops: CDR1 MNHNS, CDR2 SASEGT. This CDR3 contains 15 residues. The V end was cut by 4 bases, the J end by 2 bases, with 12 bases between. The CDR3 sequence: CASSAPGAPGNTIYF. DNA for the CDR3: TGTGCCAGCAGTGCCCCAGGGGCTCCTGGAAACACCATATATTTT.